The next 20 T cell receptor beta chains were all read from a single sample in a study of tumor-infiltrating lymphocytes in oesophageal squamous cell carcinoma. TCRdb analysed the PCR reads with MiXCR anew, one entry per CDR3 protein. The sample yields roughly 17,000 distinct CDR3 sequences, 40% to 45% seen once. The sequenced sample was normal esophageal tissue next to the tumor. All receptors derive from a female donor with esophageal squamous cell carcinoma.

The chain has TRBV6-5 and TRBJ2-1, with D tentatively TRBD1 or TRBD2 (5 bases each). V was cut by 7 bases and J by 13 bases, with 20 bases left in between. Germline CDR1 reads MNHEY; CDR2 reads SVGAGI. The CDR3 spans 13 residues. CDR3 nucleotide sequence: TGTGCCAGCACCCCCCGGGGCCTGGGGTACCAGTTCTTC. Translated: CASTPRGLGYQFF.

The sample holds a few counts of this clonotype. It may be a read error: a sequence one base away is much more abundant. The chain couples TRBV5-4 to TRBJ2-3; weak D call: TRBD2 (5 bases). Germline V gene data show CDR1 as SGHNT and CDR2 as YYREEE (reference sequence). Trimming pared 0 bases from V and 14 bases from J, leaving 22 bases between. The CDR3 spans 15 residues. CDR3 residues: CASSLAGSHTGELYF. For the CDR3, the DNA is TGTGCCAGCAGCTTGGCTGGCAGTCACACCGGGGAGCTGTATTTT.

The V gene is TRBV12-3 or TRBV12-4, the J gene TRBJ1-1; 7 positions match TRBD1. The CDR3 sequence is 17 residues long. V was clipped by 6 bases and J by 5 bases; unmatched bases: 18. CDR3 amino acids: CASSRGTASSGGTEAFF. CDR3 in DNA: TGTGCCAGCAGCCGCGGGACAGCATCGTCGGGGGGGACTGAAGCTTTCTTT.

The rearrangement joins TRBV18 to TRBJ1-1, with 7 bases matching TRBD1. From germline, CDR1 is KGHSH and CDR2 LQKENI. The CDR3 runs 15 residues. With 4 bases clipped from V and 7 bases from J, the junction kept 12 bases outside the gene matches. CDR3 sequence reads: CASSLQGVMGSEAFF. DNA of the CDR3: TGTGCCAGCTCACTCCAGGGGGTGATGGGAAGTGAAGCTTTCTTT.

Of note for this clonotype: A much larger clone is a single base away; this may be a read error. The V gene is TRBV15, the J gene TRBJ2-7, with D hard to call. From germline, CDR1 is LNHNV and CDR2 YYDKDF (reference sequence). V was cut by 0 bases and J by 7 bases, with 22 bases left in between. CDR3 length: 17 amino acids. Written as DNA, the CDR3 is TGTGCCACCAGCAGAGACACATTGGGTTTTGGGCCCAATGAGCAGTACTTC. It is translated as CATSRDTLGFGPNEQYF.

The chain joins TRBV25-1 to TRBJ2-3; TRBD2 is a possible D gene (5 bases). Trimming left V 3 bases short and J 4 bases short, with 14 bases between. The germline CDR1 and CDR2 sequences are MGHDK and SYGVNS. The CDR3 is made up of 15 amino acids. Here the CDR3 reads CASSEPLGPSDTQYF. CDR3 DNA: TGTGCCAGCAGTGAGCCACTAGGCCCCTCAGATACGCAGTATTTT.

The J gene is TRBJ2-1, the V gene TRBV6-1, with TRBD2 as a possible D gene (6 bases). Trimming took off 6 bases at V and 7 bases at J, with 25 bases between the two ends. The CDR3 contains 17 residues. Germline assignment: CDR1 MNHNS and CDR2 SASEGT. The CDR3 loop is CASRNLPTSTEANEQFF. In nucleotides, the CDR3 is TGTGCCAGCAGAAATCTACCTACTAGCACTGAAGCGAATGAGCAGTTCTTC.

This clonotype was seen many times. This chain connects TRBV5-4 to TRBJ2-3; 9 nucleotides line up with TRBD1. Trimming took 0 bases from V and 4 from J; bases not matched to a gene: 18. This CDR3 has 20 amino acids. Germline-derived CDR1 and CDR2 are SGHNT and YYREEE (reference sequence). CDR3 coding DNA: TGTGCCAGCAGCTTGGACCAACCCGGGACAGGGAGACGTGTGGCAGATACGCAGTATTTT. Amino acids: CASSLDQPGTGRRVADTQYF. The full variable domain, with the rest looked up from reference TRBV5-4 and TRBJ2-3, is ETGVTQSPTHLIKTRGQQVTLRCSSQSGHNTVSWYQQALGQGPQFIFQYYREEENGRGNFPPRFSGLQFPNYSSELNVNALELDDSALYLCASSLDQPGTGRRVADTQYFGPGTRLTVL.

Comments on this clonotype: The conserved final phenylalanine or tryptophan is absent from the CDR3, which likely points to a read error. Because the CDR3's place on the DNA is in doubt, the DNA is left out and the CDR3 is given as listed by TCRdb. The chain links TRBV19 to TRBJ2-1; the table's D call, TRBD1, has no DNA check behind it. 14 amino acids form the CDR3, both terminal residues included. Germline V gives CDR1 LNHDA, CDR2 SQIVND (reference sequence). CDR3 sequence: CASSIEATGYTFGS.

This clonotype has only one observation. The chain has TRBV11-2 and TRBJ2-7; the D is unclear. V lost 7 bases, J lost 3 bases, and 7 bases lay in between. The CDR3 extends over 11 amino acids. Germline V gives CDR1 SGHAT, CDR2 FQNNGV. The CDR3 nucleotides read TGTGCCAGCACCCCAGGCTACGAGCAGTACTTC. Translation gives CASTPGYEQYF.

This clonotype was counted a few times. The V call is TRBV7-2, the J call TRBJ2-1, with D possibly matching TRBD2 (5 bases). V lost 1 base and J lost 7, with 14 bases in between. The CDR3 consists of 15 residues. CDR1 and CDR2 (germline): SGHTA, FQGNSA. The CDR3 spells CASSLVGGSFNEQFF. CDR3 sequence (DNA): TGTGCCAGCAGCTTAGTGGGCGGGTCCTTTAATGAGCAGTTCTTC.

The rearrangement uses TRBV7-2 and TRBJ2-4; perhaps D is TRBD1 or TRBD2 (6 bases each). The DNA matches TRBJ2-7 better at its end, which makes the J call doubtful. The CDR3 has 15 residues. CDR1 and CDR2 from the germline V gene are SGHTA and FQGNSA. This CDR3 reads CASSGGDNNVYEQYF. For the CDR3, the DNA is TGTGCCAGCAGCGGCGGGGACAATAATGTCTACGAGCAGTACTTC.

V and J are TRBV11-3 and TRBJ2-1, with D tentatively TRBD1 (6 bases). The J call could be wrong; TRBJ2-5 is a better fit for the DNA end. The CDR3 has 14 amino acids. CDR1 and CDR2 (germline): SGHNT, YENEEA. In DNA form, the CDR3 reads TGTGCCAGCAGCTTAGATGAACAGGGAGAGACCCAGTACTTC. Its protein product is CASSLDEQGETQYF.

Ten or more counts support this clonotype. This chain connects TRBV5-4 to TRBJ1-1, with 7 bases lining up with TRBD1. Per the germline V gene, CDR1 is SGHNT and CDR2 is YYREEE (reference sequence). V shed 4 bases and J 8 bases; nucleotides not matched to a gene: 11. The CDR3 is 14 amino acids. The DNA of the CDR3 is TGTGCCAGCAGCGAGGGACAGCTCGTAACCGAAGCTTTCTTT. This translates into CASSEGQLVTEAFF.

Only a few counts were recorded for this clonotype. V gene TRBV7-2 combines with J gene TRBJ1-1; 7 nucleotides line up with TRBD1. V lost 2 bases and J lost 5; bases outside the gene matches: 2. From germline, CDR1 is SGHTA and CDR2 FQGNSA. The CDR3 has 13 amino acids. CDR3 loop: CASSLTGETEAFF. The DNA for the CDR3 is TGTGCCAGCAGCTTAACAGGGGAGACTGAAGCTTTCTTT.

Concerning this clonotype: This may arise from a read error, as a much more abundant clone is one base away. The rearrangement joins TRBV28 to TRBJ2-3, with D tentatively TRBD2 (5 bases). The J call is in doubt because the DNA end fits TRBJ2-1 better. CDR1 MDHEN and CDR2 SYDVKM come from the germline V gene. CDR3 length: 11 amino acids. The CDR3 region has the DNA TGTGCCAGCAGCCGGAGGTACGAGCAGTTCTTC. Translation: CASSRRYEQFF.

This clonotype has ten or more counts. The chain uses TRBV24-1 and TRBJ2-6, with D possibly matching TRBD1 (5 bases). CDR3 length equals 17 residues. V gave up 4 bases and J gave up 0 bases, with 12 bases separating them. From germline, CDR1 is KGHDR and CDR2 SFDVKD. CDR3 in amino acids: CATSEENQGSGANVLTF. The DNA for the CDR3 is TGTGCCACCAGTGAGGAAAACCAGGGCTCTGGGGCCAACGTCCTGACTTTC.

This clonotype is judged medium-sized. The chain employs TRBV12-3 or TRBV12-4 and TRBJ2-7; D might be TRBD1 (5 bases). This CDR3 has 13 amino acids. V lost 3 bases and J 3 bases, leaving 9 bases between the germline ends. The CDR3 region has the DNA TGTGCCAGCAGTTTTGGGGCGAGCTACGAGCAGTACTTC. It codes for CASSFGASYEQYF.

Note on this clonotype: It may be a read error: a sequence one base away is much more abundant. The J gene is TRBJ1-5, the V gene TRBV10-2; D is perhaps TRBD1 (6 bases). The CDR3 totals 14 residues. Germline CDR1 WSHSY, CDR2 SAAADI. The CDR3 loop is CASRRDTLNQPHHF. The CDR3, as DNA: TGCGCCAGCAGGCGGGACACCTTGAATCAGCCCCATCATTTT.

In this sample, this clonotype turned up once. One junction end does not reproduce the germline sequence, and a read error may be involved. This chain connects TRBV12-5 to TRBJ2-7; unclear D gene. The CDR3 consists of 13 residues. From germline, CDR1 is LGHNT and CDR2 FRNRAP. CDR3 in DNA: TGTGCTAGTGCCCCGGACGGCAATTCACCCCTCCACTTC. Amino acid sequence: CASAPDGNSPLHF. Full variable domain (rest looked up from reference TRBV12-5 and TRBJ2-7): DARVTQTPRHKVTEMGQEVTMRCQPILGHNTVFWYRQTMMQGLELLAYFRNRAPLDDSGMPKDRFSAEMPDATLATLKIQPSEPRDSAVYFCASAPDGNSPLHFGPGTRLTVT.